These 30 T cell receptor beta chains originate from one sample sequenced in a study of graft-versus-host responses after intestinal transplantation. Their antigens remain unidentified. TCRdb's table, derived via immunoSEQ multiplex PCR, lists solely in-frame clones and lacks some. The sample has 90,000 to 100,000 clones, 91% seen once. The sequences come from unstimulated CD8+ T cells sorted from spleen or lymph node cells, collected before intestinal transplant. The receptors originated from a human donor who received an intestinal transplant.

This chain connects TRBV27 to TRBJ2-7; D is possibly TRBD1 (6 bases). CDR1 and CDR2 (germline): MNHEY, SMNVEV (reference sequence). The ends were cut back, 5 bases at V and 0 bases at J, with 11 bases in the middle. This CDR3 is built from 14 residues. The CDR3 bases are TGTGCCAGCAGTATACAGGGTAACTCCTACGAGCAGTACTTC. This gives the protein CASSIQGNSYEQYF.

V usage is TRBV9 and J usage is TRBJ2-5, with a weak D call TRBD1 (5 bases). This CDR3 has 14 amino acids. Germline CDR1 is SGDLS and CDR2 is YYNGEE. Trimming removed 2 bases from V and 1 base from J, with 9 bases in between. DNA of the CDR3: TGTGCCAGCAGCGTCCAGGGCTCCCAAGAGACCCAGTACTTC. It yields the protein CASSVQGSQETQYF.

This rearrangement joins TRBV30 to TRBJ1-5, with unresolved D. The V end was cut by 0 bases, the J end by 5 bases, with 8 bases between. Germline loops: CDR1 GTSNPN, CDR2 SVGIG (reference sequence). The CDR3 contains 13 residues. The CDR3 is CAWSVPGDQPQHF. The CDR3 DNA reads as TGTGCCTGGAGTGTACCGGGAGATCAGCCCCAGCATTTT.

The V gene is TRBV4-1, the J gene TRBJ2-1; D is unresolved. The CDR3 spans 13 residues. Trimming cost V 1 base and J 5 bases, with 6 bases left between them. The germline gives CDR1 MGHRA, CDR2 YSYEKL. This chain's CDR3 is CASSQVLHNEQFF. DNA of the CDR3: TGCGCCAGCAGCCAAGTACTGCACAATGAGCAGTTCTTC.

This clone was detected only once. V usage is TRBV27 and J usage is TRBJ1-1; possibly TRBD1 for D (5 bases). The germline V gene has CDR1 MNHEY and CDR2 SMNVEV (reference sequence). The CDR3 length is 14 residues. With 5 bases removed from V and 3 bases from J, the gap between germline ends came to 13 bases. The chain's CDR3 is CASSRSGQYTEAFF. CDR3 nucleotide sequence: TGTGCCAGCAGTCGATCAGGACAATACACTGAAGCTTTCTTT.

The CDR3 DNA reads as TGTGCCAGCAGCTTAGTGACGGGGTCCAACGAGCAGTACTTC. Translation gives CASSLVTGSNEQYF. The chain employs TRBV7-9 and TRBJ2-7; weak D call: TRBD2 (5 bases). Trimming removed 1 base from V and 5 bases from J, with 12 bases in between. This CDR3 is built from 14 residues. CDR1 is SEHNR and CDR2 is FQNEAQ in the germline V gene (reference sequence). Using reference TRBV7-9 and TRBJ2-7 for the parts outside the CDR3, the full variable domain is DTGVSQNPRHKITKRGQNVTFRCDPISEHNRLYWYRQTLGQGPEFLTYFQNEAQLEKSRLLSDRFSAERPKGSFSTLEIQRTEQGDSAMYLCASSLVTGSNEQYFGPGTRLTVT.

The V call is TRBV29-1, the J call TRBJ2-5; 9 bases are shared with TRBD2. The J call is in doubt because the DNA end fits TRBJ2-7 better. CDR3 length equals 13 residues. From germline, CDR1 is SQVTM and CDR2 ANQGSEA. DNA of the CDR3: TGCAGCGTTGCCGGACTAGCGAACTACGAGCAGTACTTC. This encodes CSVAGLANYEQYF.

This sequence joins TRBV9 and TRBJ2-1; a possible D gene is TRBD1 (6 bases). Trimming left V 0 bases short and J 2 bases short, with 9 bases between. Germline V gene sequence: CDR1 SGDLS, CDR2 YYNGEE. There are 15 residues in the CDR3. The CDR3 reads CASSVGGGTYNEQFF. The CDR3 DNA reads TGTGCCAGCAGCGTAGGAGGGGGTACCTACAATGAGCAGTTCTTC.

The chain is built from TRBV15 and TRBJ2-7; TRBD1 matches 9 bases. This CDR3 contains 15 residues. V trimming: 0 bases; J trimming: 5 bases; junction bases outside the gene matches: 5. Germline V gene lookup returns CDR1 LNHNV and CDR2 YYDKDF (reference sequence). This CDR3 is CATSRDRDRAHEQYF. CDR3 bases: TGTGCCACCAGCAGAGATCGGGACAGGGCCCACGAGCAGTACTTC.

The V call is TRBV4-2, the J call TRBJ2-5; D is possibly TRBD2 (5 bases). CDR1 and CDR2 from the germline V gene are LGHNA and YNFKEQ. V was shortened by 0 bases and J by 3 bases, with 14 bases between the two germline ends. The CDR3 runs 16 residues. CDR3 sequence: CASSQESIAAEETQYF. The DNA of the CDR3 is TGTGCCAGCAGCCAAGAAAGTATTGCAGCGGAAGAGACCCAGTACTTC.

The V and J genes are TRBV5-1 and TRBJ2-1; 12 nucleotides line up with TRBD2. The junction had 4 bases not matched to a gene; V was cut back by 0 bases and J by 6 bases. Germline CDR1 and CDR2: SGHRS and YFSETQ. The CDR3 sequence is 16 residues long. This CDR3 is CASSLAASGGANEQFF. In DNA, the CDR3 is TGCGCCAGCAGCTTGGCGGCTAGCGGGGGGGCCAATGAGCAGTTCTTC. Based on the CDR3 plus reference TRBV5-1 and TRBJ2-1, the full variable domain is KAGVTQTPRYLIKTRGQQVTLSCSPISGHRSVSWYQQTPGQGLQFLFEYFSETQRNKGNFPGRFSGRQFSNSRSEMNVSTLELGDSALYLCASSLAASGGANEQFFGPGTRLTVL.

The chain is built from TRBV7-9 and TRBJ2-2, with D tentatively TRBD1 (6 bases). Trimming pared 5 bases from V and 0 bases from J, leaving 16 bases between. This CDR3 region has 17 residues. Germline V CDR1 and CDR2: SEHNR, FQNEAQ (reference sequence). CDR3 region: CASSPHWDIPNTGELFF. The CDR3 DNA reads as TGTGCCAGCAGCCCCCACTGGGACATACCGAACACCGGGGAGCTGTTTTTT.

The gene calls are TRBV7-6 and TRBJ2-2; 11 bases agree with TRBD2. The V and J ends lost 2 bases and 7 bases, in that order; junction bases with no gene match: 6. The germline V gene has CDR1 SGHVS and CDR2 FNYEAQ. The CDR3 is 16 residues long. CDR3 sequence (DNA): TGTGCCAGCAGCTTATTTAGCGGGAGGGCTGACGGGGAGCTGTTTTTT. Protein: CASSLFSGRADGELFF. The entire variable domain, with the rest obtained from reference TRBV7-6 and TRBJ2-2, is as follows: GAGVSQSPRYKVTKRGQDVALRCDPISGHVSLYWYRQALGQGPEFLTYFNYEAQQDKSGLPNDRFSAERPEGSISTLTIQRTEQRDSAMYRCASSLFSGRADGELFFGEGSRLTVL.

The CDR3 nucleotides read TGCGCCAGCAGCCCCGACTTGGGTACCGGGGAGCTGTTTTTT. Translated: CASSPDLGTGELFF. The chain is built from TRBV4-3 and TRBJ2-2; the D is unclear. Trimming shortened V by 4 bases and J by 5 bases, and 11 bases separated the two germline ends. The germline V gene encodes CDR1 LGHNA and CDR2 YSLEER. The CDR3 totals 14 residues.

This clone occurred a few times. V usage is TRBV30 and J usage is TRBJ1-2; a possible D gene is TRBD1 (5 bases). CDR3 length: 12 residues. V lost 0 bases, J lost 8 bases, and 10 bases lay in between. From germline, CDR1 is GTSNPN and CDR2 SVGIG (reference sequence). This CDR3 is CAWSVGGEGYTF. The DNA of the CDR3 is TGTGCCTGGAGTGTTGGGGGGGAAGGCTACACCTTC.

This chain connects TRBV2 to TRBJ2-2; tentative D call: TRBD1 (6 bases). The V end was cut by 2 bases, the J end by 0 bases, with 16 bases between. Germline V lookup: CDR1 SNHLY, CDR2 FYNNEI. The CDR3 is 18 amino acids. CDR3 nucleotide sequence: TGTGCCAGCAGTGAACGGGTTGGGGGCGACGCGAACACCGGGGAGCTGTTTTTT. This gives the protein CASSERVGGDANTGELFF. The full variable domain, rest sourced from reference TRBV2 and TRBJ2-2, is EPEVTQTPSHQVTQMGQEVILRCVPISNHLYFYWYRQILGQKVEFLVSFYNNEISEKSEIFDDQFSVERPDGSNFTLKIRSTKLEDSAMYFCASSERVGGDANTGELFFGEGSRLTVL.

The chain has TRBV2 and TRBJ1-2; maybe TRBD1 (6 bases). Germline V CDR1 and CDR2: SNHLY, FYNNEI. Trimming took off 7 bases at V and 4 bases at J, with 13 bases between the two ends. CDR3 length equals 13 residues. The CDR3 DNA reads TGTGCCAGCATGGACCGGGACACCTATGGCTACACCTTC. This translates into CASMDRDTYGYTF.

V and J are TRBV5-1 and TRBJ1-1; the D is unclear. Trimming took off 3 bases at V and 3 bases at J, with 12 bases between the two ends. The germline gives CDR1 SGHRS, CDR2 YFSETQ. The CDR3 has 14 residues. CDR3 coding DNA: TGCGCCAGCAGCTCGGGATTAAGGGACACTGAAGCTTTCTTT. It specifies CASSSGLRDTEAFF.

The gene calls are TRBV6-5 and TRBJ2-2; D is unclear. V lost 2 bases and J lost 3, with 7 bases in between. The CDR3 is 14 amino acids. The V gene's germline CDR1 is MNHEY and CDR2 SVGAGI. DNA for the CDR3: TGTGCCAGCAGTTACGAGCTGTACACCGGGGAGCTGTTTTTT. It is translated as CASSYELYTGELFF.

The gene calls are TRBV19 and TRBJ2-7, with TRBD2 identical over 13 bases. Per the germline V gene, CDR1 is LNHDA and CDR2 is SQIVND (reference sequence). This CDR3 region has 17 residues. V shed 5 bases and J 1 base; nucleotides not matched to a gene: 8. Here the CDR3 DNA reads TGTGCCAGTAGTCTGCGGACTAGCGGGAGTGCGTCCTACGAGCAGTACTTC. It is translated as CASSLRTSGSASYEQYF.

The chain carries TRBV5-6 and TRBJ2-5, with a weak D call TRBD1 (6 bases). TRBJ2-7 explains the end of the DNA better; the J call may be wrong. The length of the CDR3 is 14 residues. The germline gives CDR1 SGHDT, CDR2 YYEEEE. CDR3 in amino acids: CASSLGRQVYEQYF. CDR3 nucleotide sequence: TGTGCCAGCAGCTTGGGTAGACAGGTCTACGAGCAGTACTTC.

This chain uses TRBV13 with TRBJ1-2; D gene ambiguous. The germline V and J ends were trimmed by 0 bases and 8 bases, with 16 bases remaining between them. The CDR3 sequence is 15 residues long. From germline, CDR1 is PRHDT and CDR2 FYEKMQ (reference sequence). CDR3 region: CASSLGGWTEGGYTF. The CDR3 DNA is TGTGCCAGCAGCTTAGGGGGATGGACTGAGGGAGGCTACACCTTC.

Remarks on this clone: Other nucleotide sequences from this sample produce the same CDR3. The rearrangement links TRBV6-5 to TRBJ1-1; D unresolved. Trimming left V 6 bases short and J 0 bases short, with 8 bases between. The CDR3 is 13 amino acids. Germline-derived CDR1 and CDR2 are MNHEY and SVGAGI. CDR3 nucleotides: TGTGCCAGCAGCCTTCGGGTGAACACTGAAGCTTTCTTT. It specifies CASSLRVNTEAFF.

The V gene is TRBV5-1, the J gene TRBJ2-3; 7 bases agree with TRBD1. This CDR3 is built from 15 residues. Germline CDR1 reads SGHRS; CDR2 reads YFSETQ. The V and J ends lost 0 bases and 5 bases, in that order; junction bases with no gene match: 6. The CDR3 DNA sequence: TGCGCCAGCAGCTTGGAGAGGGGGCGAGTAGATACGCAGTATTTT. The encoded protein is CASSLERGRVDTQYF.

V and J are TRBV7-9 and TRBJ1-3, with D perhaps matching TRBD1 (5 bases). From germline, CDR1 is SEHNR and CDR2 FQNEAQ (reference sequence). V was pared by 5 bases and J by 3 bases, with 20 bases between. CDR3 length: 17 amino acids. CDR3 protein: CASSRSRGGEFGNTIYF. CDR3 DNA sequence: TGTGCCAGCAGCCGCAGTCGCGGGGGAGAGTTTGGAAACACCATATATTTT.

The gene calls are TRBV27 and TRBJ2-1; TRBD1 agrees at 9 bases. From germline, CDR1 is MNHEY and CDR2 SMNVEV (reference sequence). This CDR3 region has 15 residues. Trimming at V came to 5 bases and at J to 6 bases, leaving 8 bases not matched to a gene. The CDR3 protein is CASSPSGQGFNEQFF. The CDR3, as DNA: TGTGCCAGCAGTCCCTCGGGACAGGGTTTCAATGAGCAGTTCTTC.

The V call is TRBV10-2, the J call TRBJ1-5; TRBD1 is a possible D gene (5 bases). This CDR3 has 12 amino acids. The V end lost 8 bases, the J end lost 2 bases, and 7 bases lay between the germline ends. From germline, CDR1 is WSHSY and CDR2 SAAADI. The CDR3: CASAGGNQPQHF. CDR3 DNA sequence: TGCGCCAGCGCGGGGGGCAATCAGCCCCAGCATTTT.

Regarding this clone: Distinct nucleotide sequences in the sample also encode this CDR3. The chain joins TRBV7-9 to TRBJ1-2; D may be TRBD1 (6 bases). There are 13 residues in the CDR3. V was pared by 0 bases and J by 6 bases, with 8 bases between. Germline V gene data show CDR1 as SEHNR and CDR2 as FQNEAQ (reference sequence). The CDR3 DNA follows: TGTGCCAGCAGCTTAGCACAGGGCGATGGCTACACCTTC. Protein product: CASSLAQGDGYTF.

V and J are TRBV12-5 and TRBJ1-1; D is unclear. V dropped 0 bases and J dropped 1 base, with 21 bases sitting between them. Germline V gene sequence: CDR1 LGHNT, CDR2 FRNRAP. The CDR3 has 19 amino acids. This CDR3 reads CASGLVPTTLSPENTEAFF. The CDR3 DNA reads TGTGCTAGTGGTTTGGTACCAACTACCCTATCCCCGGAGAACACTGAAGCTTTCTTT.

The chain links TRBV27 to TRBJ2-7; D is uncertain. Deletions cut 5 bases from V and 6 bases from J, with 17 bases between. The CDR3 has 14 residues. Germline values: CDR1 MNHEY, CDR2 SMNVEV (reference sequence). CDR3 in amino acids: CASSLAGDRREQYF. CDR3 nucleotides: TGTGCCAGCAGTCTCGCCGGAGACCGGCGCGAGCAGTACTTC.